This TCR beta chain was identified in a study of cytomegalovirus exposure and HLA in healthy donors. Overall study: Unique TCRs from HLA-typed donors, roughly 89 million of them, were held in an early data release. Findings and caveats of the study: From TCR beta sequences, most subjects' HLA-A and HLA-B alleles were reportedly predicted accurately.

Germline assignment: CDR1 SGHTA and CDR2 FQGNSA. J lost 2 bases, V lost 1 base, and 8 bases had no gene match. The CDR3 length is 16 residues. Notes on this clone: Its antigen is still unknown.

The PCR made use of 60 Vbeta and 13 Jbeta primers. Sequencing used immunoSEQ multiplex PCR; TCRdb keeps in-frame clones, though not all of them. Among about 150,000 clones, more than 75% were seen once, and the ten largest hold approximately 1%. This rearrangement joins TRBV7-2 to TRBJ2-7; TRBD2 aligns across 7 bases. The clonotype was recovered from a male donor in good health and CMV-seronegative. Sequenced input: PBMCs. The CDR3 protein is CASSLGGGRAAYEQYF. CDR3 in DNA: TGTGCCAGCAGCTTAGGAGGTGGGAGGGCGGCCTACGAGCAGTACTTC.